The entry that follows covers one TCR beta chain sequence. Its target is unknown. The data were taken from a study of yellow fever vaccine responses in identical twins. TCRdb re-derived calls from the RT-PCR reads in MiXCR, one entry per CDR3 protein. The sample lists approximately 17,000 distinct CDR3 sequences, roughly 75% occurring once. Study-wide points: Twin vaccine T cell responses reportedly seemed partly convergent, partly personalized.

The source is a woman between 18 and 29 years old who received the yellow fever vaccine. The sequenced sample was T cells from blood (PBMCs), unsorted or a sorted subset (not recorded which), obtained before or after yellow fever vaccination (not recorded which).

The CDR3 nucleotides are TGTGCCAGCAGCAACACCAATGAGCAGTTCTTC. It specifies CASSNTNEQFF. This sequence joins TRBV7-3 and TRBJ2-1; no firm D call. Germline CDR1 and CDR2: SGHTA and FQGTGA. The CDR3 spans 11 residues. Trimming stripped 5 bases from V and 6 bases from J, with 5 bases between.